The sequence of this T cell receptor (beta chain) was determined in a study of identical twins. Concerning this clonotype: Its antigen is as yet unknown.

Study conclusions and caveats: Out-of-frame TCR alpha sharing in monozygotic twins exceeded recombination model predictions. The study reached conclusions through statistical analysis that was cross-sectional, not following the same donors.

With template switching, a universal primer site was added, and the cDNA carried unique molecular identifiers. TCRdb redid the calling of the 5' RACE reads with MiXCR, one entry per CDR3 protein. The sample holds 500,000 to 650,000 distinct CDR3 sequences, roughly 7.1% seen once. These same data were also listed under a study on yellow fever vaccine responses in identical twins.

The sequencing sample was made of PBMCs. The TCR originated in a woman under 30 in good health.

The CDR3 loop is CASSLIPGGSNYGYTF. Here the CDR3 DNA reads TGTGCCAGCAGCTTAATCCCAGGGGGCTCTAACTATGGCTACACCTTC. The rearrangement joins TRBV7-2 to TRBJ1-2, with 8 bases fitting TRBD1. Germline loops: CDR1 SGHTA, CDR2 FQGNSA. This CDR3 is 16 amino acids long. V shed 2 bases and J 0 bases; nucleotides not matched to a gene: 5.